The text below deals with one TCR beta chain. Its specificity is unknown. The V gene's germline CDR1 is SGHRS and CDR2 YFSETQ. After removal of 4 bases from V and 8 bases from J, the junction contained 14 bases not matched to a gene. This CDR3 region has 15 residues. These data come from a study of blood T cells in healthy people across ages. Regarding the study as a whole: Naive T cell percentage strongly correlated with TCR beta diversity.

There were healthy Caucasian individuals from Russia, aged roughly 6 to 100, serving as donors. Every participating donor contributed roughly 11 milliliters of peripheral blood through a draw. Next came a second PCR, run for about 7 to 12 cycles, which used a sample-barcoded 5' primer along with a J-beta primer mix. Via MiXCR, TCRdb re-called the 5' RACE reads, giving one row per CDR3 protein. Counted here are 1.6 million or so distinct CDR3 sequences, roughly 32% occurring once; the ten biggest clones make up over 9%. Input material: blood. J is TRBJ1-2 and V is TRBV5-1, with 7 positions matching TRBD1. The receptor comes from a woman aged 25 to 45 in good health. The CDR3 nucleotides read TGCGCCAGCAGCCCTGAAGCAAGACAGGGAAGAGGCTACACCTTC. It translates to CASSPEARQGRGYTF.